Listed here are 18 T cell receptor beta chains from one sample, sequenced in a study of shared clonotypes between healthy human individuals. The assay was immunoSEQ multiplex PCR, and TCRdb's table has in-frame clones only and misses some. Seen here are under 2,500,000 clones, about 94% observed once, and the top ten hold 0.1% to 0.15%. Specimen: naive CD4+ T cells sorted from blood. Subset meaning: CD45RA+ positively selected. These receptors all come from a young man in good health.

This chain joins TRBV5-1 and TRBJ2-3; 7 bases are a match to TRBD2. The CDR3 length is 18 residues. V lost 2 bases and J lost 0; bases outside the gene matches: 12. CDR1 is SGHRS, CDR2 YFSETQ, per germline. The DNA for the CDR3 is TGCGCCAGCAGCTTAATGCCTAGCGGCACAACTAGCACAGATACGCAGTATTTT. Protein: CASSLMPSGTTSTDTQYF. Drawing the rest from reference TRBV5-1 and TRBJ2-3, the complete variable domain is KAGVTQTPRYLIKTRGQQVTLSCSPISGHRSVSWYQQTPGQGLQFLFEYFSETQRNKGNFPGRFSGRQFSNSRSEMNVSTLELGDSALYLCASSLMPSGTTSTDTQYFGPGTRLTVL.

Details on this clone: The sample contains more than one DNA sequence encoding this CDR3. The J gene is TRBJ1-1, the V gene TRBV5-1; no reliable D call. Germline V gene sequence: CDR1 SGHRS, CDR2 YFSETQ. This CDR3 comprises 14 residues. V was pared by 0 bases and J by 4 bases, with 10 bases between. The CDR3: CASSLASGSTEAFF. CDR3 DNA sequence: TGCGCCAGCAGCTTGGCGTCGGGGTCCACTGAAGCTTTCTTT. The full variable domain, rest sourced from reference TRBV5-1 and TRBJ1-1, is KAGVTQTPRYLIKTRGQQVTLSCSPISGHRSVSWYQQTPGQGLQFLFEYFSETQRNKGNFPGRFSGRQFSNSRSEMNVSTLELGDSALYLCASSLASGSTEAFFGQGTRLTVV.

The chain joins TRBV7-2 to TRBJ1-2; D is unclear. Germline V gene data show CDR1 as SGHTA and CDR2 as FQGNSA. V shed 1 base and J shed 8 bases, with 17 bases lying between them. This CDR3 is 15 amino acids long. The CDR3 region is CASSLGGYLIGGYTF. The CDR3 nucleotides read TGTGCCAGCAGCTTAGGCGGCTACCTGATAGGCGGCTACACCTTC.

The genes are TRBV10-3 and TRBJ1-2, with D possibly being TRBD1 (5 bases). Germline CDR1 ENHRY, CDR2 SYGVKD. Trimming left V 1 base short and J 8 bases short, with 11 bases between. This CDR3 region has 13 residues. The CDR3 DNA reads TGTGCCATCAGTGAGTTAACGGGGCACGGCTACACCTTC. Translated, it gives CAISELTGHGYTF.

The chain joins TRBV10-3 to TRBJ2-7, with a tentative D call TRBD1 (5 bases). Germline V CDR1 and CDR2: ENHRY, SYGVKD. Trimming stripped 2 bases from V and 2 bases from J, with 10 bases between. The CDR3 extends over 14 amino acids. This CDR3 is CAISEGVGPYEQYF. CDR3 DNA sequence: TGTGCCATCAGTGAGGGGGTGGGGCCCTACGAGCAGTACTTC.

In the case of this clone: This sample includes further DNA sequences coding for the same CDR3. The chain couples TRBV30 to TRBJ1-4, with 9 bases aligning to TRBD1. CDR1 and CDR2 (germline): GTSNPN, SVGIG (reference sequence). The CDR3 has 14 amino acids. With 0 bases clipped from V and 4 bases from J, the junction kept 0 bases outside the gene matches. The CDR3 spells CAWSVGQGNEKLFF. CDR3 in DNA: TGTGCCTGGAGTGTGGGACAGGGTAATGAAAAACTGTTTTTT. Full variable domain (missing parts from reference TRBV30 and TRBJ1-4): SQTIHQWPATLVQPVGSPLSLECTVEGTSNPNLYWYRQAAGRGLQLLFYSVGIGQISSEVPQNLSASRPQDRQFILSSKKLLLSDSGFYLCAWSVGQGNEKLFFGSGTQLSVL.

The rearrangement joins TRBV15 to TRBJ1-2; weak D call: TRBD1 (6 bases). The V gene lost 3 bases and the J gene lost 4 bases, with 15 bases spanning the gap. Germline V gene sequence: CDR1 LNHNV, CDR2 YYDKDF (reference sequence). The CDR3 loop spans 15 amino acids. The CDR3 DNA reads TGTGCCACCAGCAGGGATCCAGGGGATGGCTATGGCTACACCTTC. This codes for CATSRDPGDGYGYTF.

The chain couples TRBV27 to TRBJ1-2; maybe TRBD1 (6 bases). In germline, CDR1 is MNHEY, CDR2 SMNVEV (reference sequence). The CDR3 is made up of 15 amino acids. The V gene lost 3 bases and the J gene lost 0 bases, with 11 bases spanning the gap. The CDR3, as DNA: TGTGCCAGCAGTTTCACAGGGATAGCTAACTATGGCTACACCTTC. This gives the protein CASSFTGIANYGYTF.

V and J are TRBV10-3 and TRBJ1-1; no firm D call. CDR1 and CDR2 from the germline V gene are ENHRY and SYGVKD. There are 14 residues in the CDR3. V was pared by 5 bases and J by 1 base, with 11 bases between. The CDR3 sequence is CAISRWVGNTEAFF. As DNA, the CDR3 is TGTGCCATCAGTCGATGGGTTGGGAACACTGAAGCTTTCTTT.

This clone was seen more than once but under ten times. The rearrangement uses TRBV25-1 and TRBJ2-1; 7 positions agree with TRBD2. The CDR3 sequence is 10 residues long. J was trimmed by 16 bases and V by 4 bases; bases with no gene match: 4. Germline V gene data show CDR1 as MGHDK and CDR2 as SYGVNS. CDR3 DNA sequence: TGTGCCAGCAGTGGACTAGCTCAATTCTTC. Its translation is CASSGLAQFF. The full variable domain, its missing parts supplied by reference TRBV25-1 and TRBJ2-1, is EADIYQTPRYLVIGTGKKITLECSQTMGHDKMYWYQQDPGMELHLIHYSYGVNSTEKGDLSSESTVSRIRTEHFPLTLESARPSHTSQYLCASSGLAQFFGPGTRLTVL.

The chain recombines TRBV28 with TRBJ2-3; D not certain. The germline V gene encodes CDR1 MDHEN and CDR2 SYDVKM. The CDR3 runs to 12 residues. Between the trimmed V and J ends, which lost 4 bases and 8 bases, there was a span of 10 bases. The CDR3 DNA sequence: TGTGCCAGCAGTTCACGGTTTATTACGCAGTATTTT. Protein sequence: CASSSRFITQYF.

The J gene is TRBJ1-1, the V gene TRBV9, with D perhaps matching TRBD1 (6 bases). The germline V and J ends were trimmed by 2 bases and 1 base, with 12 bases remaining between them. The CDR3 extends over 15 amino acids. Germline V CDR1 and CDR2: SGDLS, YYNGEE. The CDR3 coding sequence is TGTGCCAGCAGCGTCCAACCGACAGGGAACACTGAAGCTTTCTTT. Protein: CASSVQPTGNTEAFF.

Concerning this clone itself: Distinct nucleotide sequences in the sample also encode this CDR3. The CDR3 DNA reads as TGTGCCAGCAGCTTAGATAGCTCTGGGGCCAACGTCCTGACTTTC. This translates into CASSLDSSGANVLTF. This sequence joins TRBV7-2 and TRBJ2-6, with no clear D. Germline CDR1 and CDR2: SGHTA and FQGNSA. The CDR3 has 15 amino acids. V lost 1 base, J lost 0 bases, and 4 bases lay in between. Complete variable domain (other parts from reference TRBV7-2 and TRBJ2-6): GAGVSQSPSNKVTEKGKDVELRCDPISGHTALYWYRQSLGQGLEFLIYFQGNSAPDKSGLPSDRFSAERTGGSVSTLTIQRTQQEDSAVYLCASSLDSSGANVLTFGAGSRLTVL.

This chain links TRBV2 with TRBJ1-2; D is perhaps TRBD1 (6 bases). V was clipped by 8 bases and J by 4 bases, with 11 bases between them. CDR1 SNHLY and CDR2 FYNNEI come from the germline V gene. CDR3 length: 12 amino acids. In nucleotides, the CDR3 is TGTGCCAGCCACAGGGTGGGCTATGGCTACACCTTC. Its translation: CASHRVGYGYTF.

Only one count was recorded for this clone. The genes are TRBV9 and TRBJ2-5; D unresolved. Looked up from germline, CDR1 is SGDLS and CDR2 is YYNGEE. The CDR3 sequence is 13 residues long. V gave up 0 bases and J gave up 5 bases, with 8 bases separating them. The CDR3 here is CASSVDYWETQYF. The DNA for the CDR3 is TGTGCCAGCAGCGTAGACTATTGGGAGACCCAGTACTTC.

The CDR3 nucleotides read TGTGCCAGCTCACAGGGACAGATCGTCTCTGGAAACACCATATATTTT. Encoded protein: CASSQGQIVSGNTIYF. The rearrangement uses TRBV18 and TRBJ1-3; 7 bases fit TRBD1. The CDR3 is 16 residues long. Germline V gene sequence: CDR1 KGHSH, CDR2 LQKENI. V dropped 4 bases and J dropped 0; count of bases not matched to a gene: 6.

CDR3 in DNA: TGTGCCTGGAGTGCCCGGAGGGCCACCGGGGAGCTGTTTTTT. It codes for CAWSARRATGELFF. This chain connects TRBV30 to TRBJ2-2; a possible D gene is TRBD2 (6 bases). From germline, CDR1 is GTSNPN and CDR2 SVGIG (reference sequence). CDR3 length: 14 amino acids. The ends were cut back, 1 base at V and 4 bases at J, with 10 bases in the middle.

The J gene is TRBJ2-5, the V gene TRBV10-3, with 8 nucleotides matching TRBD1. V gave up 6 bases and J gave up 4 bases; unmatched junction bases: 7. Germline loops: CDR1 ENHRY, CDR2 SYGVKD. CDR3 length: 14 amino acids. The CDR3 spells CAISENRGRETQYF. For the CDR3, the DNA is TGTGCCATCAGCGAGAACAGGGGGAGAGAGACCCAGTACTTC.